This TCR beta chain originates from a study of cytomegalovirus exposure and HLA in healthy donors. Study context: Drawn from HLA-typed donors, tens of millions of unique TCRs were held in an early data release. Broader study findings: Segments of the TCR beta V type were, in most cases, productive about 87% or about 30% of the time in an earlier analysis.

Primers: 60 Vbeta forward and 13 Jbeta reverse. Here immunoSEQ multiplex PCR was the method, and the copy in TCRdb shows in-frame clones only, minus some. Among some 110,000 clones listed, 80% were seen once. Per germline, CDR1 SQVTM and CDR2 ANQGSEA. CDR3 size: 15 residues. Trimming took 7 bases from V and 3 from J; bases not matched to a gene: 11. For this clone: Its target is not known.

The sample comprised PBMCs. The V gene is TRBV29-1, the J gene TRBJ1-2, with 10 bases identical to TRBD1. The receptor's source is a man aged 25 to 40 in good health and CMV-seronegative. The CDR3 DNA reads as TGCAGCGCCCGGGACAGGGGCTTAGGTGACTATGGCTACACCTTC. This codes for CSARDRGLGDYGYTF.